The 25 T cell receptor beta chains below come from one sample, sequenced in a study of cytomegalovirus exposure and HLA in healthy donors. Primers for the PCR totalled 60 Vbeta and 13 Jbeta. Here immunoSEQ multiplex PCR was the method, and the copy in TCRdb shows in-frame clones only, minus some. Of about 200,000 clones listed, approximately 80% are singletons. The specimen was PBMCs. These receptors were collected from a woman between 18 and 29 years old in good health and CMV-seronegative.

This rearrangement joins TRBV5-6 to TRBJ2-1, with TRBD2 matching 8 bases. Trimming cost V 4 bases and J 7 bases; bases outside gene matches: 10. This CDR3 has 15 amino acids. Germline loops: CDR1 SGHDT, CDR2 YYEEEE. CDR3 sequence (DNA): TGTGCCAGCAGCGCCCGGGGGGGAGGGATGAATGAGCAGTTCTTC. Encoded protein: CASSARGGGMNEQFF.

The CDR3 nucleotides are TGTGCCAGCAGTCCAGCCGGGAGTTCGGAGACCCAGTACTTC. Residues: CASSPAGSSETQYF. The genes are TRBV28 and TRBJ2-5, with D maybe TRBD2 (6 bases). V was clipped by 5 bases and J by 5 bases, with 15 bases between them. The CDR3 extends over 14 amino acids. From germline, CDR1 is MDHEN and CDR2 SYDVKM.

The CDR3 region has the DNA TGTGCCAGCAGCTATAAACCCCGGGAGGGGTCCTACGAGCAGTACTTC. This sequence encodes CASSYKPREGSYEQYF. The J gene is TRBJ2-7, the V gene TRBV7-9; 8 nucleotides agree with TRBD2. CDR1 and CDR2 (germline): SEHNR, FQNEAQ (reference sequence). CDR3 length: 16 amino acids. With 4 bases clipped from V and 1 base from J, the junction kept 9 bases outside the gene matches.

The chain joins TRBV28 to TRBJ2-7, with 9 bases identical to TRBD2. Germline lookup yields CDR1 MDHEN and CDR2 SYDVKM. J was trimmed by 3 bases and V by 4 bases; bases with no gene match: 7. The CDR3 consists of 15 residues. The CDR3 spells CASSSRGLAIYEQYF. The CDR3 region has the DNA TGTGCCAGCAGTTCACGTGGACTAGCGATCTACGAGCAGTACTTC.

In this sample, this clone turned up once. The chain employs TRBV4-3 and TRBJ2-5, with TRBD1 identical over 9 bases. Judging by the DNA end, TRBJ2-7 fits better; the J call may be wrong. CDR1 is LGHNA, CDR2 YSLEER, per germline. The length of the CDR3 is 16 residues. CDR3 sequence reads: CASSQAPGQGPYEQYF. CDR3 bases: TGCGCCAGCAGCCAAGCTCCGGGACAGGGTCCCTACGAGCAGTACTTC.

The V and J genes are TRBV28 and TRBJ1-4, with TRBD1 matching 7 bases. Germline assignment: CDR1 MDHEN and CDR2 SYDVKM. After removal of 4 bases from V and 6 bases from J, the junction contained 5 bases not matched to a gene. The CDR3 is 14 amino acids. DNA for the CDR3: TGTGCCAGCAGTTCGGGACAGTCGGATGAAAAACTGTTTTTT. It encodes CASSSGQSDEKLFF.

This chain connects TRBV11-2 to TRBJ1-1, with D perhaps TRBD1 (5 bases). Germline V CDR1 and CDR2: SGHAT, FQNNGV. The CDR3 consists of 15 residues. V was clipped by 0 bases and J by 1 base, with 9 bases between them. The CDR3 sequence: CASSLDLGQNTEAFF. Here the CDR3 DNA reads TGTGCCAGCAGCTTAGATCTGGGGCAGAACACTGAAGCTTTCTTT.

The chain combines TRBV10-3 with TRBJ2-5, with D maybe TRBD2 (7 bases). The CDR3 has 14 residues. Germline V gene data show CDR1 as ENHRY and CDR2 as SYGVKD. Trimming left V 10 bases short and J 7 bases short, with 22 bases between. Written as DNA, the CDR3 is TGTGCCAGTGCCCTAGGGGGGGGTGTATCGACCCAGTACTTC. It yields the protein CASALGGGVSTQYF.

This clone has a handful of counts. The sample contains more than one DNA sequence encoding this CDR3. V gene TRBV29-1 combines with J gene TRBJ1-2; TRBD1 matches at 7 bases. The CDR3 contains 13 residues. V shed 3 bases and J 4 bases; nucleotides not matched to a gene: 5. Germline-derived CDR1 and CDR2 are SQVTM and ANQGSEA. The CDR3 reads CSVERQGGYGYTF. In DNA form, the CDR3 reads TGCAGCGTTGAGAGGCAGGGGGGCTATGGCTACACCTTC.

V gene TRBV5-1 combines with J gene TRBJ2-7; 13 nucleotides line up with TRBD2. Germline V gene sequence: CDR1 SGHRS, CDR2 YFSETQ. There are 16 residues in the CDR3. Trimming removed 1 base from V and 7 bases from J; junction bases left unmatched: 8. This chain's CDR3 is CASSLRGLAGTSEQYF. The CDR3 DNA follows: TGCGCCAGCAGCTTGAGGGGACTAGCGGGGACCTCTGAGCAGTACTTC. Supplemented by reference TRBV5-1 and TRBJ2-7, the full variable domain reads KAGVTQTPRYLIKTRGQQVTLSCSPISGHRSVSWYQQTPGQGLQFLFEYFSETQRNKGNFPGRFSGRQFSNSRSEMNVSTLELGDSALYLCASSLRGLAGTSEQYFGPGTRLTVT.

This chain links TRBV6-1 with TRBJ2-2; 9 bases align to TRBD2. V shed 8 bases and J 1 base; nucleotides not matched to a gene: 5. Germline lookup yields CDR1 MNHNS and CDR2 SASEGT. This CDR3 is 15 amino acids long. CDR3 nucleotide sequence: TGTGCCAGCGAAGTAGCGGGAGTGAACACCGGGGAGCTGTTTTTT. It is translated as CASEVAGVNTGELFF.

The chain uses TRBV18 and TRBJ2-7, with TRBD2 as a possible D gene (6 bases). Trimming pared 5 bases from V and 7 bases from J, leaving 24 bases between. Per germline, CDR1 KGHSH and CDR2 LQKENI. The CDR3 runs to 16 residues. The CDR3, as DNA: TGTGCCAGCTCATTTCGGGACTCTTTAAGGGTCAAAGAGCAGTACTTC. Residues: CASSFRDSLRVKEQYF. The whole variable domain, remainder taken from reference TRBV18 and TRBJ2-7, is NAGVMQNPRHLVRRRGQEARLRCSPMKGHSHVYWYRQLPEEGLKFMVYLQKENIIDESGMPKERFSAEFPKEGPSILRIQQVVRGDSAAYFCASSFRDSLRVKEQYFGPGTRLTVT.

The chain carries TRBV9 and TRBJ2-1; D may be TRBD2 (7 bases). The CDR3 runs to 17 residues. CDR1 is SGDLS, CDR2 YYNGEE, per germline. The V end was cut by 0 bases, the J end by 9 bases, with 22 bases between. CDR3 sequence: CASSVGRGTNMVTEQFF. The CDR3, as DNA: TGTGCCAGCAGCGTAGGGAGGGGGACTAATATGGTCACTGAGCAGTTCTTC.

The chain uses TRBV7-2 and TRBJ2-7; 14 bases match TRBD2. The CDR3 contains 16 residues. J gave up 9 bases and V 6 bases, and 13 bases lay outside the gene matches. Germline V gives CDR1 SGHTA, CDR2 FQGNSA. CDR3 loop: CASSPGTSGRYGGQYF. CDR3 coding DNA: TGTGCCAGCAGTCCCGGGACTAGCGGGAGATACGGCGGGCAGTACTTC. Full variable domain (missing parts from reference TRBV7-2 and TRBJ2-7): GAGVSQSPSNKVTEKGKDVELRCDPISGHTALYWYRQSLGQGLEFLIYFQGNSAPDKSGLPSDRFSAERTGGSVSTLTIQRTQQEDSAVYLCASSPGTSGRYGGQYFGPGTRLTVT.

The rearrangement joins TRBV5-8 to TRBJ2-3; TRBD1 might be the D (6 bases). The CDR3 consists of 15 residues. V was pared by 2 bases and J by 2 bases, with 12 bases between. Germline loops: CDR1 SGHTS, CDR2 YDEGEE. In nucleotides, the CDR3 is TGTGCCAGCAGCTTCAGGGGTCCCTACACAGATACGCAGTATTTT. The encoded protein is CASSFRGPYTDTQYF.

This chain uses TRBV7-6 with TRBJ2-3; 11 bases map to TRBD2. The trim removed 5 bases at V and 4 bases at J, leaving 11 bases unmatched. The CDR3 runs 17 residues. Germline V gives CDR1 SGHVS, CDR2 FNYEAQ. The CDR3 coding sequence is TGTGCCAGCAGCGCTACGGTTCTAGCGGGAGGTCCAGATACGCAGTATTTT. This sequence encodes CASSATVLAGGPDTQYF.

The J gene is TRBJ1-1, the V gene TRBV18; perhaps TRBD1 as D (6 bases). There are 14 residues in the CDR3. The germline V and J ends were trimmed by 3 bases and 1 base, with 9 bases remaining between them. Germline CDR1 KGHSH, CDR2 LQKENI. Here the CDR3 DNA reads TGTGCCAGCTCACCCCCGACAGGGAACACTGAAGCTTTCTTT. Translated, it gives CASSPPTGNTEAFF.

To note about this clone: A junction boundary mismatches the germline segment, possibly from a read error. The chain carries TRBV27 and TRBJ1-1; D remains unclear. The CDR3 runs to 14 residues. Germline-derived CDR1 and CDR2 are MNHEY and SMNVEV (reference sequence). The CDR3 DNA sequence: TGTGTCAGCAGTTTACGGCGGGAGGACACTGAAGCTTTCTTT. This gives the protein CVSSLRREDTEAFF.

This sequence joins TRBV30 and TRBJ2-1; TRBD1 agrees at 10 bases. Per the germline V gene, CDR1 is GTSNPN and CDR2 is SVGIG (reference sequence). Trimming took 3 bases from V and 6 from J; bases not matched to a gene: 8. The CDR3 runs to 15 residues. Here the CDR3 DNA reads TGTGCCTGGAGCCGAGACAGGGGGCGTTCCAATGAGCAGTTCTTC. As protein: CAWSRDRGRSNEQFF.

This sequence joins TRBV4-3 and TRBJ2-2; weak D call: TRBD2 (6 bases). Germline loops: CDR1 LGHNA, CDR2 YSLEER. CDR3 length: 19 residues. V lost 3 bases and J 6 bases, leaving 26 bases between the germline ends. The DNA of the CDR3 is TGCGCCAGCAGCCAGACTTTCCCAGGCGGGGCAGTGTATTCCGGGGAGCTGTTTTTT. As protein: CASSQTFPGGAVYSGELFF.

With regard to this clone: In the same sample, other DNA sequences code for this CDR3. The genes are TRBV28 and TRBJ1-5; TRBD1 might be the D (6 bases). Germline CDR1 MDHEN, CDR2 SYDVKM. This CDR3 is 15 amino acids long. The ends were cut back, 3 bases at V and 3 bases at J, with 12 bases in the middle. The CDR3 here is CASSFSDSLNQPQHF. CDR3 sequence (DNA): TGTGCCAGCAGTTTTTCGGACAGCCTCAATCAGCCCCAGCATTTT.

V and J are TRBV29-1 and TRBJ2-1, with 9 bases matching TRBD2. Germline-derived CDR1 and CDR2 are SQVTM and ANQGSEA. This CDR3 contains 16 residues. Trimming removed 7 bases from V and 0 bases from J; junction bases left unmatched: 10. CDR3 in DNA: TGCAGCGCCCTAACGCCTAGCGGGATCTCCTACAATGAGCAGTTCTTC. Its protein product is CSALTPSGISYNEQFF.

The chain joins TRBV27 to TRBJ2-7, with 12 bases fitting TRBD2. Germline trimming cut 5 bases from V and 6 bases from J; bases unmatched to any gene: 8. Germline V gives CDR1 MNHEY, CDR2 SMNVEV (reference sequence). This CDR3 is 15 amino acids long. The CDR3 DNA reads as TGTGCCAGCAGTCCAAGGACTAGCGGGATCCTCGAGCAGTACTTC. Translation: CASSPRTSGILEQYF.

The J gene is TRBJ1-1, the V gene TRBV27, with D unclear. In germline, CDR1 is MNHEY, CDR2 SMNVEV (reference sequence). V was pared by 3 bases and J by 0 bases, with 11 bases between. The CDR3 sequence is 15 residues long. The CDR3 here is CASSLSIVMNTEAFF. In DNA form, the CDR3 reads TGTGCCAGCAGTTTGTCTATTGTCATGAACACTGAAGCTTTCTTT.

The chain employs TRBV19 and TRBJ1-3; 12 bases are shared with TRBD1. Germline-derived CDR1 and CDR2 are LNHDA and SQIVND (reference sequence). V lost 8 bases, J lost 3 bases, and 2 bases stayed unmatched. The length of the CDR3 is 14 residues. CDR3 DNA: TGTGCCAGTGGGGACAGGGGGCATGGAAACACCATATATTTT. This gives the protein CASGDRGHGNTIYF.